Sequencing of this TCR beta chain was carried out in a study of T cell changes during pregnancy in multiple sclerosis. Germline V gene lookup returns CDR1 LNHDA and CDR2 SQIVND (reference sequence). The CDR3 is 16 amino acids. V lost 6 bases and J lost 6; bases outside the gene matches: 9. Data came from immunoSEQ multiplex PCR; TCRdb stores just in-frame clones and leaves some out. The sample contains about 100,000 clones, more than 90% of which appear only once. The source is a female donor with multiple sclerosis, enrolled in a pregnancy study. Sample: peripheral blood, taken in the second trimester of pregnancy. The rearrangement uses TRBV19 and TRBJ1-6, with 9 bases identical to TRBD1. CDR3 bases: TGTGCCAGTAGAGATCCGGGACAGGGAATTAATTCACCCCTCCACTTT. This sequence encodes CASRDPGQGINSPLHF. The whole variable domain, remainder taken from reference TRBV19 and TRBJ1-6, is DGGITQSPKYLFRKEGQNVTLSCEQNLNHDAMYWYRQDPGQGLRLIYYSQIVNDFQKGDIAEGYSVSREKKESFPLTVTSAQKNPTAFYLCASRDPGQGINSPLHFGNGTRLTVT.